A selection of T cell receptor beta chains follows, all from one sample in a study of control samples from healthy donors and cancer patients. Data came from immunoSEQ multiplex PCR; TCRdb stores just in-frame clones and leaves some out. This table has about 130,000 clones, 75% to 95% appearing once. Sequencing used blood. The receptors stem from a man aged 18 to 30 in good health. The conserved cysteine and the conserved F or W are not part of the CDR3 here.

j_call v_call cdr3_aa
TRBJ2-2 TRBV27 ASSLREANPNTGELF
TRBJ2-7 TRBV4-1 ASSLASTELGYEQY
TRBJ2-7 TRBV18 ASSPDHSGGGYEQY
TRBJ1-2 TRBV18 ASSPWTVEGYT
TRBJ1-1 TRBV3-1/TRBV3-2 ASSQDFRGTTEAF
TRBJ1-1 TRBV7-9 ASSLGRAEAF
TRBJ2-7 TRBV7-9 ASSLDGRGYEQY
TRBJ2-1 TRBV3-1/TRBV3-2 ASSQDRGVYNEQF
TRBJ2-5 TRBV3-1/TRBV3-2 ASSQDVFLGSQETQY
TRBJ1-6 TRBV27 ASSFDGQLNSPLH
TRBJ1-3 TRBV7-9 ASSLRNTIY
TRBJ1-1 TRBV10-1 ASSGQKNTEAF
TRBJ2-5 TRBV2 ATKQGRVQETQY
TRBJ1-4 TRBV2 ASRGDREKLF
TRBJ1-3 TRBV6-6 ASSYSGPGSGNTIY
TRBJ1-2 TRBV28 ASSLFAAYGYT
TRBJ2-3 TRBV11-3 ASSFRGQSEDTQY
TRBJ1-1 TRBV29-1 SVEGHKNTEAF
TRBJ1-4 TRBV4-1 ASSPHAGTGSEKLF
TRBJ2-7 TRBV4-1 ASSPSLRYEQY
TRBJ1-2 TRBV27 ASRTRDSNYGYT
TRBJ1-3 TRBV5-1 ASSRAGTINGNTIY
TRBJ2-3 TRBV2 ASSEAEGPSTDTQY
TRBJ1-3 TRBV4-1 ASSRQPPEQGIGNTIY
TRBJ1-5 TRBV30 AWADGTGNQPQH
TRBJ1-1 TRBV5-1 ASSNFGRDTEAF
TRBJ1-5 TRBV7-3 ASSPERGGQGTQPQH
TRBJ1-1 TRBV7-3 ASSLGGRAEAF
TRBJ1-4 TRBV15 ATSRDRQGELF
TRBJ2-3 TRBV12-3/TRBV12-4 ASSLAATDTQY
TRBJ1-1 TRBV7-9 ASSLDPGRPGPTEAF
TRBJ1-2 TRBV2 ASSRDGNYGYT
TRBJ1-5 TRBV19 ASSIYGDSNQPQH
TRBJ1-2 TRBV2 ASSEQRTGLYGYT
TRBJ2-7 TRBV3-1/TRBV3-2 ASSQGIGDEQY
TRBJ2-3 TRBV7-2 ASSLVGGTDTQY
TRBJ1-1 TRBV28 ASSLWYGGAGGTEAF